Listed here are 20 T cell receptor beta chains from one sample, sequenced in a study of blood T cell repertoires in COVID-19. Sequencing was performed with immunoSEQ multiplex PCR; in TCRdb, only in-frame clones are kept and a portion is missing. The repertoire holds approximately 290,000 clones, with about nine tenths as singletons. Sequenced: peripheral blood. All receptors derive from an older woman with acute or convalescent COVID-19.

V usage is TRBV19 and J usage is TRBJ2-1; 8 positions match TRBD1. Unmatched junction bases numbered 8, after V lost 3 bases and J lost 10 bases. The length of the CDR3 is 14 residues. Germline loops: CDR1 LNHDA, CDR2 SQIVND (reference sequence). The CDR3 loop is CASSMGGQGGEQFF. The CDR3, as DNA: TGTGCCAGTAGTATGGGCGGACAGGGCGGCGAGCAGTTCTTC.

The CDR3 DNA is TGTGCCAGCAGTTATGGGAGTCTGAACACTGAAGCTTTCTTT. This translates into CASSYGSLNTEAFF. V gene TRBV6-5 combines with J gene TRBJ1-1; the D is unclear. Germline CDR1 and CDR2: MNHEY and SVGAGI. V was cut by 3 bases and J by 0 bases, with 8 bases left in between. The CDR3 consists of 14 residues.

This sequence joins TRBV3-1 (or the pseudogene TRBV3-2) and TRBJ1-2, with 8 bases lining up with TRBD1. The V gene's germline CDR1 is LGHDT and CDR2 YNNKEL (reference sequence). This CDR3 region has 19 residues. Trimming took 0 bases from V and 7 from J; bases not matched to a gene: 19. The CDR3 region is CASSQDLDREAVRGGGYTF. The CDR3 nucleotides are TGTGCCAGCAGCCAAGATTTGGACAGGGAGGCGGTCCGCGGGGGTGGCTACACCTTC.

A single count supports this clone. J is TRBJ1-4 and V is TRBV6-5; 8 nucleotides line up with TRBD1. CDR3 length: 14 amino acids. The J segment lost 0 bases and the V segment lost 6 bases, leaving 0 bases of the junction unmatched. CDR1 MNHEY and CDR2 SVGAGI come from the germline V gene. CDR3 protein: CASRQGATNEKLFF. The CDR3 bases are TGTGCCAGCAGACAGGGGGCAACTAATGAAAAACTGTTTTTT.

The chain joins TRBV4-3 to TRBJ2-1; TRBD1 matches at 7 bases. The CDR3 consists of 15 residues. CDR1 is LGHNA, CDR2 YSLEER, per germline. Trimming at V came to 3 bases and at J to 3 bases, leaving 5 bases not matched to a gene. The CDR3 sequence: CASSQEQGFYNEQFF. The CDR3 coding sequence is TGCGCCAGCAGCCAGGAACAGGGGTTCTACAATGAGCAGTTCTTC.

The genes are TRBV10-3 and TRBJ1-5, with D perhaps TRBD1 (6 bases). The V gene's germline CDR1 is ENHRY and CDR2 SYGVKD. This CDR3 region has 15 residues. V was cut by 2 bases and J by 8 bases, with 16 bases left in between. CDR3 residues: CAISEATVQGKPQHF. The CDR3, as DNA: TGTGCCATCAGTGAGGCGACAGTTCAGGGGAAGCCCCAGCATTTT.

CDR3 bases: TGCAGCGTTACCCCGGATTCACAGGGGACCCAGTACTTC. Translating it yields CSVTPDSQGTQYF. V gene TRBV29-1 combines with J gene TRBJ2-5; D possibly corresponds to TRBD1 (6 bases). Germline CDR1 reads SQVTM; CDR2 reads ANQGSEA. The V end was cut by 5 bases, the J end by 7 bases, with 17 bases between. The CDR3 totals 13 residues.

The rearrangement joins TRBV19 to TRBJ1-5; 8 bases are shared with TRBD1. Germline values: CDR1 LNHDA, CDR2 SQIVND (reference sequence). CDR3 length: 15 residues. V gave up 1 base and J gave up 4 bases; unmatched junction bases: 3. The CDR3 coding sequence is TGTGCCAGTAGTATAGCGCGACAGGGGAATCAGCCCCAGCATTTT. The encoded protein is CASSIARQGNQPQHF.

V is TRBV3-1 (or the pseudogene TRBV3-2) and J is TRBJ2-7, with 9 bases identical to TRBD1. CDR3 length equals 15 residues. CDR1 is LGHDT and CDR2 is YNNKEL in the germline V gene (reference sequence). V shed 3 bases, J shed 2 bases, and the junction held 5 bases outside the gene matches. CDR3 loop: CASSQPGQGTYEQYF. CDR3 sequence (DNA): TGTGCCAGCAGCCAGCCGGGACAGGGAACCTACGAGCAGTACTTC.

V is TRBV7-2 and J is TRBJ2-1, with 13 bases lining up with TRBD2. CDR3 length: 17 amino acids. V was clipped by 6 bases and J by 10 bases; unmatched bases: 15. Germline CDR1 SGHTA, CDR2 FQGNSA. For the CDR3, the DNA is TGTGCCAGCAGGCTCTCTAGAGGACTAGCGGGAGCGGACGAGCAGTTCTTC. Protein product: CASRLSRGLAGADEQFF. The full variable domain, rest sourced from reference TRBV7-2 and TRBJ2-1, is GAGVSQSPSNKVTEKGKDVELRCDPISGHTALYWYRQSLGQGLEFLIYFQGNSAPDKSGLPSDRFSAERTGGSVSTLTIQRTQQEDSAVYLCASRLSRGLAGADEQFFGPGTRLTVL.

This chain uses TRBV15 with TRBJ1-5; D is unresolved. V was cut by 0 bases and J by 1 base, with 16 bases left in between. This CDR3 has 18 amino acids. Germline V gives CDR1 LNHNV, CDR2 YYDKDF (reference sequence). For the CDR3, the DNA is TGTGCCACCAGCAGAGAACTTCCGGTAGTTTCGAGCAATCAGCCCCAGCATTTT. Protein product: CATSRELPVVSSNQPQHF. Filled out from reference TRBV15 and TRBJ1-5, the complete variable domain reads DAMVIQNPRYQVTQFGKPVTLSCSQTLNHNVMYWYQQKSSQAPKLLFHYYDKDFNNEADTPDNFQSRRPNTSFCFLDIRSPGLGDTAMYLCATSRELPVVSSNQPQHFGDGTRLSIL.

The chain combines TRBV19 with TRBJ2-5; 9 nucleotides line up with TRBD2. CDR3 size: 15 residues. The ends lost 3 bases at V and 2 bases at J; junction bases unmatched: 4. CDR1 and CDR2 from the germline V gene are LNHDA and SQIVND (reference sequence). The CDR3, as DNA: TGTGCCAGTAGTATGACTAGCGGAATGCAAGAGACCCAGTACTTC. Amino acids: CASSMTSGMQETQYF. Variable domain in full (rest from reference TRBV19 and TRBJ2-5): DGGITQSPKYLFRKEGQNVTLSCEQNLNHDAMYWYRQDPGQGLRLIYYSQIVNDFQKGDIAEGYSVSREKKESFPLTVTSAQKNPTAFYLCASSMTSGMQETQYFGPGTRLLVL.

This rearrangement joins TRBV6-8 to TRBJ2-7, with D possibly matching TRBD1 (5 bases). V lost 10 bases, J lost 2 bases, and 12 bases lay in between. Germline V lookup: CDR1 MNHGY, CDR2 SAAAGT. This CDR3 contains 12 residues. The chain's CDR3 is CAKQAVTYEQYF. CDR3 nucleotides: TGTGCCAAACAGGCGGTAACCTACGAGCAGTACTTC.

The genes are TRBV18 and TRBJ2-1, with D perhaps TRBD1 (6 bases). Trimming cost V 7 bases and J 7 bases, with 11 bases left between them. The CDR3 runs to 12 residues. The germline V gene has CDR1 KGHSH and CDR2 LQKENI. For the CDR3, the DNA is TGTGCCAGCTTCCAGGACAGAAATGAGCAGTTCTTC. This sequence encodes CASFQDRNEQFF.

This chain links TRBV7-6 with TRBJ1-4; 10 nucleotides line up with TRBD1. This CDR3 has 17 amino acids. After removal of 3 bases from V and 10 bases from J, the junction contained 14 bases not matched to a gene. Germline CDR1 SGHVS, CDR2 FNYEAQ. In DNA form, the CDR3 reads TGTGCCAGCAGCTTGTCCGGCGGACAGGGGGGATTTGGAAAACTGTTTTTT. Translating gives CASSLSGGQGGFGKLFF.

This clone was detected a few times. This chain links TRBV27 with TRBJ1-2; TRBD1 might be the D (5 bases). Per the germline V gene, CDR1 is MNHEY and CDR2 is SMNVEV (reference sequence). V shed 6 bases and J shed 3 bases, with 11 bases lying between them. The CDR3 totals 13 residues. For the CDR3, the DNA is TGTGCCAGCAGGGATCCAGGGCACTATGGCTACACCTTC. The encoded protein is CASRDPGHYGYTF.

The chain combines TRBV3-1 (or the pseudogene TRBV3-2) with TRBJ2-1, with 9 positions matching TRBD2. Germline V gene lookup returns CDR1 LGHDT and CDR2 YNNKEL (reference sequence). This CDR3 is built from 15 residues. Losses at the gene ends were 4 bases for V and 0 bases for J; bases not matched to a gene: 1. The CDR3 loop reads CASSRSGSSYNEQFF. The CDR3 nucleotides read TGTGCCAGCAGCCGTAGCGGGAGCTCCTACAATGAGCAGTTCTTC.

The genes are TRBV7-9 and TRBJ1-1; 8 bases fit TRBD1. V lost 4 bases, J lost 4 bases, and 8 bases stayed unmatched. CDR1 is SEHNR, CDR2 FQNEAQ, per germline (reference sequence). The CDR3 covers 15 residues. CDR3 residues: CASSSTTGAGTEAFF. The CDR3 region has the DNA TGTGCCAGCAGCTCGACGACAGGGGCGGGCACTGAAGCTTTCTTT. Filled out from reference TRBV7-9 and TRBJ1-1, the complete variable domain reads DTGVSQNPRHKITKRGQNVTFRCDPISEHNRLYWYRQTLGQGPEFLTYFQNEAQLEKSRLLSDRFSAERPKGSFSTLEIQRTEQGDSAMYLCASSSTTGAGTEAFFGQGTRLTVV.

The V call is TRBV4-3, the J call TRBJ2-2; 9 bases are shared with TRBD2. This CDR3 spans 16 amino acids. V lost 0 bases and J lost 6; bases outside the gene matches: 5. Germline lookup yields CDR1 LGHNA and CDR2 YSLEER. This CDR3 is CASSQDPSGIPGELFF. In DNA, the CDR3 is TGCGCCAGCAGCCAAGACCCTAGCGGGATACCCGGGGAGCTGTTTTTT.

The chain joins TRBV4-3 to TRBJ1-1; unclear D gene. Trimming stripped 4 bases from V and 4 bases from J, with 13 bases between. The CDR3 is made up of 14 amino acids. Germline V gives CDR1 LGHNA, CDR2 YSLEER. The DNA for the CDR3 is TGCGCCAGCAGCCTCGCCTCCCGGTCCACTGAAGCTTTCTTT. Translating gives CASSLASRSTEAFF.